This is a list of T cell receptor beta chains from one sample in a study of cytomegalovirus exposure and HLA in healthy donors. The repertoire was sequenced with immunoSEQ multiplex PCR; TCRdb's copy has only in-frame clones and lacks some. The sample includes 68,000 or so clones, more than 95% of them seen just once. The sample consisted of PBMCs. Receptors were obtained from a man between 18 and 35 years old in good health and CMV-seronegative. Both conserved end residues are part of each CDR3. Each record gives: CDR3 protein, V gene, J gene.

CASSRDREEKLFF	TRBV6-1	TRBJ1-4
CASSPRGSGEKLFF	TRBV28	TRBJ1-4
CSAGDIYGYTF	TRBV20-1	TRBJ1-2
CASSPRGTSYEQYF	TRBV25-1	TRBJ2-7
CACQRDRERRANYGYTF	TRBV7-9	TRBJ1-2
CASRSGVEAFF	TRBV2	TRBJ1-1
CAWSVKLGTSPQHF	TRBV30	TRBJ1-5
CASSDQTTANTEAFF	TRBV6-1	TRBJ1-1
CASSLNRGEKLFF	TRBV7-6	TRBJ1-4
CASSLGLEISDTQYF	TRBV5-5	TRBJ2-3
CASSIGQNTGELFF	TRBV19	TRBJ2-2
CAGRGARGNTIYF	TRBV10-1	TRBJ1-3
CAISPMGADEQFF	TRBV10-3	TRBJ2-1